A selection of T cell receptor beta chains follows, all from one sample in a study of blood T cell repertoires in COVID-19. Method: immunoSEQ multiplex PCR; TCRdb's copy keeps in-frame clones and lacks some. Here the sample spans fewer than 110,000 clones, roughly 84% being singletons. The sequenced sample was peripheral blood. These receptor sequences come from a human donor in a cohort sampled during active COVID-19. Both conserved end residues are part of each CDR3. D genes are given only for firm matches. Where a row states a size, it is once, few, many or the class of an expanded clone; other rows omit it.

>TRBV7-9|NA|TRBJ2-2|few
CASSLSSGNTGELFF
TGTGCCAGCAGCTTATCAAGCGGGAACACCGGGGAGCTGTTTTTT
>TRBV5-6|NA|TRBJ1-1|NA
CASSPAGGMNTEAFF
TGTGCCAGCAGCCCCGCGGGCGGAATGAACACTGAAGCTTTCTTT
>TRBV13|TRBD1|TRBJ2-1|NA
CASSPQTGTGGFNEQFF
TGTGCCAGCAGCCCACAGACCGGGACAGGGGGCTTTAATGAGCAGTTCTTC
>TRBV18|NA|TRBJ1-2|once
CASSPTGTMGDYGYTF
TGTGCCAGCTCACCAACTGGGACAATGGGCGACTATGGCTACACCTTC
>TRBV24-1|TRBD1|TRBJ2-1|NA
CATSDLGQGASEQFF
TGTGCCACCAGTGACCTAGGACAGGGGGCTAGTGAGCAGTTCTTC
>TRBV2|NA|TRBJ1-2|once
CASSVGVGYTF
TGTGCCAGCAGTGTCGGGGTTGGCTACACCTTC
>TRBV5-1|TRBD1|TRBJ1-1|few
CASSFTGDMNTEAFF
TGCGCCAGCAGTTTTACAGGGGATATGAACACTGAAGCTTTCTTT
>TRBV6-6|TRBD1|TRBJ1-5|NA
CASSPTLTGNQPQHF
TGTGCCAGCAGCCCAACCCTGACAGGGAATCAGCCCCAGCATTTT
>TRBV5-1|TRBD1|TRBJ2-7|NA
CASSLEGAYSYEQYF
TGCGCCAGCAGCTTGGAGGGGGCATATAGTTACGAGCAGTACTTC
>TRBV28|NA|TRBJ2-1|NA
CASSPSPGVSYNEQFF
TGTGCCAGCAGCCCCTCCCCGGGGGTATCCTACAATGAGCAGTTCTTC
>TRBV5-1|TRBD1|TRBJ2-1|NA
CASSFRDRDYNEQFF
TGCGCCAGCAGCTTCCGGGACAGGGACTACAATGAGCAGTTCTTC
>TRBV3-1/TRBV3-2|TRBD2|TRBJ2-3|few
CASSFSGRGYTDTQYF
TGTGCCAGCAGCTTCAGCGGGAGGGGTTACACAGATACGCAGTATTTT
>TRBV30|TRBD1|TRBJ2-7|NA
CAWSRGTGAYEQYF
TGTGCCTGGAGTCGGGGGACAGGGGCCTACGAGCAGTACTTC
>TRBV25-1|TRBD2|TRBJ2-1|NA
CASSDRDYYNEQFF
TGTGCCAGCAGTGACAGGGACTACTACAATGAGCAGTTCTTC
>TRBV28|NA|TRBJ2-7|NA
CASSLFGSSSYEQYF
TGTGCCAGCAGTTTATTTGGGAGCAGCTCCTACGAGCAGTACTTC
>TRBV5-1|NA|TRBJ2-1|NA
CASSTPGREQFF
TGCGCCAGCAGCACACCAGGTAGGGAGCAGTTCTTC